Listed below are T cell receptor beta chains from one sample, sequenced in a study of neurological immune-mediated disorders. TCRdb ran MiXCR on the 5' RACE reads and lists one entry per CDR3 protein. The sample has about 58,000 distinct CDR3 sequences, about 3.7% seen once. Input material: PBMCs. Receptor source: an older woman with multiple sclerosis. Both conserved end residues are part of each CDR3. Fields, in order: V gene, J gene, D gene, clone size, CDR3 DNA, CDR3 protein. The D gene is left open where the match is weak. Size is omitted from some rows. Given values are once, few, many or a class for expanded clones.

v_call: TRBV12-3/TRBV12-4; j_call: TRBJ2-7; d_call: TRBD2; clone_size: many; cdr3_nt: TGTGCCAGCAGGTTTTCTAGCGGGGCCTCCTACGAGCAGTACTTC; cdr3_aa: CASRFSSGASYEQYF
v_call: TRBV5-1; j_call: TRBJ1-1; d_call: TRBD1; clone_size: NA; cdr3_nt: TGCGCCAGCAGCAAAGGGACAGGGGCCATCGCTGAAGCTTTCTTT; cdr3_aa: CASSKGTGAIAEAFF
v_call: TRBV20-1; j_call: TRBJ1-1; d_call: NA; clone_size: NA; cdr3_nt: TGCAGTGCTAGAGATCTCGGCAGATTGAACACTGAAGCTTTCTTT; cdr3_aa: CSARDLGRLNTEAFF
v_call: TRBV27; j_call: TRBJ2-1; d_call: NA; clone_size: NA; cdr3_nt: TGTGCCAGCAGTTCTGGTTTTATGCACAATGAGCAGTTCTTC; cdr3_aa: CASSSGFMHNEQFF
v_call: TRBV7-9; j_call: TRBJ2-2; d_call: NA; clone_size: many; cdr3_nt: TGTGCCAGCAGCCCTAGTGCCGGGGGCGTCGCCGGGGAGCTGTTTTTT; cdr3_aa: CASSPSAGGVAGELFF
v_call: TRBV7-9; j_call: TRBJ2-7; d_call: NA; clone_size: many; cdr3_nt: TGTGCCAGCAGCTTCCCAGGTTTCCCCTACGAGCAGTACTTC; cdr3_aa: CASSFPGFPYEQYF
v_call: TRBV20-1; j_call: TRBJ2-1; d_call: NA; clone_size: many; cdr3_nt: TGCAGTGCTAGACTTTGGGACTCCTACAATGAGCAGTTCTTC; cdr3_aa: CSARLWDSYNEQFF
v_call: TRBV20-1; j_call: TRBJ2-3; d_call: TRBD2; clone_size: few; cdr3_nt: TGCAGTGCTAGTTCAGGGACTAGCGGAAGCACAGATACGCAGTATTTT; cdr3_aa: CSASSGTSGSTDTQYF
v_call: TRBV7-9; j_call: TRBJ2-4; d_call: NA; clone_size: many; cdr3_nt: TGTGCCAGCAGCCCCACGGACAGACTAGCCAAAAACATTCAGTACTTC; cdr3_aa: CASSPTDRLAKNIQYF
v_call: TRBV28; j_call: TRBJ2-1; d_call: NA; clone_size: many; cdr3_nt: TGTGCCAGCAGGACCTCGGGCAGGGGGGCCTACAATGAGCAGTTCTTC; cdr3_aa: CASRTSGRGAYNEQFF
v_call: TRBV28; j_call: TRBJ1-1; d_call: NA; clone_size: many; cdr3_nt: TGTGCCAGCAGTTTGAGGGCTCCCCCGAAAGCTTTCTTT; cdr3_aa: CASSLRAPPKAFF
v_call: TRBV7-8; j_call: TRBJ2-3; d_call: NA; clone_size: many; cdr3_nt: TGTGCCAGCAGCGTAGCAGGGAAGGCTATCCATTTT; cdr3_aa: CASSVAGKAIHF
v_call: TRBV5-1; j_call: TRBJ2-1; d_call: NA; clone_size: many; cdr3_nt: TGCGCCAGCAGCTTGGTGGGGTCGGATGAGCAGTTCTTC; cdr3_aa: CASSLVGSDEQFF
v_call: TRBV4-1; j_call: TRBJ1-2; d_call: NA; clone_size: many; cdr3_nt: TGCGCCAGCAGCCAAGGTCCGTCTAGGGCCGGGGGAGGCTACACCTTC; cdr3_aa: CASSQGPSRAGGGYTF
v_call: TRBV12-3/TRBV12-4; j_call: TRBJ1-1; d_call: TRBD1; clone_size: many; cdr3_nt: TGTGCCAGCACTCCGGGACAGGGATACACTGAAGCTTTCTTT; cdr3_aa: CASTPGQGYTEAFF
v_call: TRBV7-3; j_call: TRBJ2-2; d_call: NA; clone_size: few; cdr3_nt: TGTGCCAGCAGCTTAAATACAGGGCGGAACACCGGGGAGCTGTTTTTT; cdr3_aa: CASSLNTGRNTGELFF
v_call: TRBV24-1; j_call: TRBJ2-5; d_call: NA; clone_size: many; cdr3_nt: TGTGCCACCAGTGACCCAAGTGGGGGTCCAGAGACCCAGTACTTC; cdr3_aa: CATSDPSGGPETQYF
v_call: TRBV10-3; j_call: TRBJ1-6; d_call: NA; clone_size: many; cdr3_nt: TGTGCCATCAGTGAGTCATTAGATAATTCACCCCTCCACTTT; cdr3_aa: CAISESLDNSPLHF
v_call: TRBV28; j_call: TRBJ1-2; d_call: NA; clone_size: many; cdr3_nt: TGTGCCAGCAGTTTTGAAAGGGGTTGGAGGTATGGCTACACCTTC; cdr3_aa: CASSFERGWRYGYTF
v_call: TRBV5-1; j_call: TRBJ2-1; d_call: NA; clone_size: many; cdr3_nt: TGCGCCAGCAGCGAAGGGTTTAACAATGAGCAGTTCTTC; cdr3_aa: CASSEGFNNEQFF
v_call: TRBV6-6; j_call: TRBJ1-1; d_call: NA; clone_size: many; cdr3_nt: TGTGCCACAGGTGAAGCTTTCTTT; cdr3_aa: CATGEAFF